This is a list of T cell receptor beta chains from one sample in a study of blood T cell repertoires in COVID-19. Assay used: immunoSEQ multiplex PCR; TCRdb lists only in-frame clones, some missing. Among under 150,000 clones, 85% were seen once, and the ten largest hold around 4.1%. Sequenced input: peripheral blood. The origin of the receptors is a human donor in a cohort sampled during active COVID-19. CDR3s include the opening cysteine and the closing phenylalanine or tryptophan. The D gene is left open where the match is weak. Clone size is given for some rows only: seen once, a few or many times, or a class if the clone is expanded.

v_call	clone_size	j_call	d_call	cdr3_length	cdr3_nt	cdr3_aa
TRBV19	.	TRBJ1-1	TRBD1	13	TGTGCCAGTAGTAAGCTAGGGGACAGTGAAGCTTTCTTT	CASSKLGDSEAFF
TRBV7-6	.	TRBJ2-7	.	13	TGTGCCAGCAGCTCATCAGGAGGGCACGAGCAGTACTTC	CASSSSGGHEQYF
TRBV7-2	.	TRBJ1-5	.	15	TGTGCCAGCAGCTCAGTCGGGGGTGGGGGTCAGCCCCAGCATTTT	CASSSVGGGGQPQHF
TRBV5-4	few	TRBJ2-1	.	14	TGTGCCAGCAGCCTTCACTTAGATCCGGGTGAGCAGTTCTTC	CASSLHLDPGEQFF
TRBV30	.	TRBJ1-1	.	12	TGTGCCTGGAGCAAAGGGGGACCTGAAGCTTTCTTT	CAWSKGGPEAFF
TRBV24-1	.	TRBJ2-2	TRBD1	18	TGTGCCACCAGTGGGGCCCGGGACAGGGGAACGAACACCGGGGAGCTGTTTTTT	CATSGARDRGTNTGELFF
TRBV29-1	few	TRBJ2-1	.	15	TGCAGCGCCGACCACCTGGGTAGCGCTTACAATGAGCAGTTCTTC	CSADHLGSAYNEQFF
TRBV7-9	.	TRBJ1-4	.	17	TGTGCCAGCAGCTTATCTCACGGAGGAGGGGTATATGAAAAACTGTTTTTT	CASSLSHGGGVYEKLFF
TRBV5-6	.	TRBJ2-3	.	15	TGTGCCAGCAGCCCGGGAAGGTTATTAACAGATACGCAGTATTTT	CASSPGRLLTDTQYF
TRBV19	.	TRBJ2-2	TRBD1	16	TGTGCCAGTAGTATAAGGGCAGGGGGGAACACCGGGGAGCTGTTTTTT	CASSIRAGGNTGELFF
TRBV18	.	TRBJ2-2	.	16	TGTGCCAGCTCACCACCCAGAGGGGGTGTGACCGGGGAGCTGTTTTTT	CASSPPRGGVTGELFF
TRBV5-8	.	TRBJ2-1	TRBD2	15	TGTGCCAGCAGCTCCGGGACTAGCGGGGTATATGAGCAGTTCTTC	CASSSGTSGVYEQFF
TRBV5-1	.	TRBJ1-6	.	18	TGCGCCAGCAGCGTACCGGGACATAGGACCTTTGTGGGCGAACCCCTCCACTTT	CASSVPGHRTFVGEPLHF
TRBV5-4	.	TRBJ1-2	.	12	TGTGCCAGCAGCTTGGTGGCGGAAGGCTACACCTTC	CASSLVAEGYTF
TRBV3-1/TRBV3-2	.	TRBJ1-2	TRBD1	15	TGTGCCAGCCTACCGGGACAGGGGTCTAGCTATGGCTACACCTTC	CASLPGQGSSYGYTF
TRBV29-1	.	TRBJ1-1	TRBD1	14	TGCAGCGTGGACCGACAGGGGTTGAACACTGAAGCTTTCTTT	CSVDRQGLNTEAFF
TRBV5-1	.	TRBJ1-3	.	11	TGCGCCAGCAGCTACGAGGACACCATATATTTT	CASSYEDTIYF
TRBV20-1	.	TRBJ2-1	.	11	TGCAGTGCCACACCACACGATGAGCAGTTCTTC	CSATPHDEQFF
TRBV9	.	TRBJ2-5	TRBD2	16	TGTGCCAGCAGCGTAGGTGTGGGACTAGTGGGAGAGACCCAGTACTTC	CASSVGVGLVGETQYF
TRBV7-9	.	TRBJ1-3	.	17	TGTGCCAGCAGCCCTCTAAGGACACTCAACTCTGGAAACACCATATATTTT	CASSPLRTLNSGNTIYF
TRBV28	.	TRBJ2-5	TRBD1	17	TGTGCCAGCAGTTACCTGGGACAGGGGGCCGGGGAAGAGACCCAGTACTTC	CASSYLGQGAGEETQYF
TRBV6-2/TRBV6-3	.	TRBJ1-5	.	16	TGTGCCAGCAGTTTAAGGCGGGCTACAAGCAATCAGCCCCAGCATTTT	CASSLRRATSNQPQHF
TRBV6-5	.	TRBJ1-1	.	14	TGTGCCAGCGGCCAGCGATCTTCGAACACTGAAGCTTTCTTT	CASGQRSSNTEAFF
TRBV6-5	.	TRBJ1-1	TRBD1	13	TGTGCCAGCAGTTACCTGACAGGGGCTGAAGCTTTCTTT	CASSYLTGAEAFF
TRBV3-1/TRBV3-2	few	TRBJ2-1	.	13	TGTGCCAGCAGCCCCCGGACTGGGGATGAGCAGTTCTTC	CASSPRTGDEQFF
TRBV12-3/TRBV12-4	.	TRBJ2-7	TRBD1	12	TGTGCCAGCAGTCTAACAGGGGCTAGGCAGTACTTC	CASSLTGARQYF
TRBV6-5	.	TRBJ1-2	TRBD1	15	TGTGCCAGCAGTCCCTTTAGACAGGGAAGGGATGGCTACACCTTC	CASSPFRQGRDGYTF
TRBV28	once	TRBJ2-1	.	13	TGTGCCAGCAGCCTCTCACGGCAGGATGAGCAGTTCTTC	CASSLSRQDEQFF
TRBV6-5	.	TRBJ2-3	TRBD1	14	TGTGCCAGCAGTCCCGACAGGGGCACAGATACGCAGTATTTT	CASSPDRGTDTQYF
TRBV3-1/TRBV3-2	.	TRBJ2-1	TRBD2	17	TGTGCCAGCAGCCAAGAAGTGGCGGGGGGGGTATACAATGAGCAGTTCTTC	CASSQEVAGGVYNEQFF
TRBV5-1	once	TRBJ2-2	.	16	TGCGCCAGCAGCCCCCACGCCGGGAGCCCCACCGGGGAGCTGTTTTTT	CASSPHAGSPTGELFF
TRBV2	.	TRBJ2-1	.	15	TGTGCCAGCTCACGTAGGGGTCGGGGAGGCAATGAGCAGTTCTTC	CASSRRGRGGNEQFF
TRBV7-2	.	TRBJ2-5	TRBD2	16	TGTGCCAGCAGCTACATGGGACTAGCGGAGCAAGAGACCCAGTACTTC	CASSYMGLAEQETQYF
TRBV6-5	.	TRBJ2-1	.	15	TGTGCCAGCCAGGGCCCCCTTTTTACCCACAATGAGCAGTTCTTC	CASQGPLFTHNEQFF
TRBV5-4	.	TRBJ2-5	TRBD2	14	TGTGCCAGCAGCCTGCTAGCGGGACAAGAGACCCAGTACTTC	CASSLLAGQETQYF
TRBV7-2	.	TRBJ1-1	.	14	TGTGCCAGCAGCTTAGAGCCCCGGCGGACTGAAGCTTTCTTT	CASSLEPRRTEAFF
TRBV7-8	once	TRBJ2-2	TRBD2	16	TGTGCCAGCAGCCCGCGTAGCGGGAGGGCCGTCGGGGAGCTGTTTTTT	CASSPRSGRAVGELFF
TRBV9	.	TRBJ1-4	TRBD1	15	TGTGCCAGCAGCGCGGAGGACAGGGACCCCGAAAAACTGTTTTTT	CASSAEDRDPEKLFF
TRBV5-4	.	TRBJ2-2	.	15	TGTGCCGGAACCCGGGACAACTCGAACACCGGGGAGCTGTTTTTT	CAGTRDNSNTGELFF
TRBV7-6	.	TRBJ2-5	TRBD2	16	TGTGCCAGCAGCTTATTGGGGCGGGAGGTCACGCAGACCCAGTACTTC	CASSLLGREVTQTQYF
TRBV9	.	TRBJ2-3	.	14	TGTGCCAGCAGCGTAGAACTAGACACAGATACGCAGTATTTT	CASSVELDTDTQYF
TRBV9	.	TRBJ2-5	TRBD2	15	TGTGCCAGCAGCGGAACTAGCGGGGGGGAGGAGACCCAGTACTTC	CASSGTSGGEETQYF
TRBV5-6	.	TRBJ2-1	TRBD2	15	TGTGCCAGCAGCCCAGGACTAGCGGGGTATAATGAGCAGTTCTTC	CASSPGLAGYNEQFF
TRBV5-4	once	TRBJ2-3	.	15	TGTGCCAGCAGCGTCCGGACAGGGAGGGGGCGTACGCAGTATTTT	CASSVRTGRGRTQYF
TRBV19	few	TRBJ1-4	.	12	TGTGCCAGTAGTATCTTTAATGAAAAACTGTTTTTT	CASSIFNEKLFF
TRBV6-2/TRBV6-3	once	TRBJ2-1	TRBD1	16	TGTGCCAGCAGTTACCCTAGACAGGGGGTCGGCAATGAGCAGTTCTTC	CASSYPRQGVGNEQFF
TRBV10-3	.	TRBJ1-5	TRBD1	15	TGTGCCATCAGCCCCGGGACAGGGGCTAATCAGCCCCAGCATTTT	CAISPGTGANQPQHF
TRBV4-1	few	TRBJ1-3	TRBD1	14	TGCGCCAGCCGTCAGGACAGGGCGGGAAACACCATATATTTT	CASRQDRAGNTIYF
TRBV9	.	TRBJ2-3	.	13	TGTGCCAGCAGCCTGGACTCGAGGGATACGCAGTATTTT	CASSLDSRDTQYF
TRBV4-3	.	TRBJ1-2	.	15	TGCGCCAGCAGCCAAGAGCTGGGGGCCGGCTATGGCTACACCTTC	CASSQELGAGYGYTF
TRBV2	.	TRBJ1-2	.	15	TGTGCCAGCAGCGGAGGGCCAACCTTTAACTATGGCTACACCTTC	CASSGGPTFNYGYTF
TRBV6-4	few	TRBJ2-3	.	13	TGTGCCAGCAGTGTAACGGAGACAGATACGCAGTATTTT	CASSVTETDTQYF
TRBV3-1/TRBV3-2	.	TRBJ1-5	.	20	TGTGCCAGCAGCCAAGTCTGTGAACTATGGGAGGTAATGAGCAATCAGCCCCAGCATTTT	CASSQVCELWEVMSNQPQHF
TRBV3-1/TRBV3-2	.	TRBJ2-1	TRBD2	15	TGTGCCAGCAGCCCCCAGGGGCTAGCGGGGGCTCAGCAGTTCTTC	CASSPQGLAGAQQFF
TRBV15	.	TRBJ1-2	.	13	TGTGCCACCAGCCTCATGGGGCGAGGAGGCTACACCTTC	CATSLMGRGGYTF
TRBV19	.	TRBJ1-5	TRBD1	15	TGTGCCAGTATTAAAGGACAGGGGGCTAATCAGCCCCAGCATTTT	CASIKGQGANQPQHF